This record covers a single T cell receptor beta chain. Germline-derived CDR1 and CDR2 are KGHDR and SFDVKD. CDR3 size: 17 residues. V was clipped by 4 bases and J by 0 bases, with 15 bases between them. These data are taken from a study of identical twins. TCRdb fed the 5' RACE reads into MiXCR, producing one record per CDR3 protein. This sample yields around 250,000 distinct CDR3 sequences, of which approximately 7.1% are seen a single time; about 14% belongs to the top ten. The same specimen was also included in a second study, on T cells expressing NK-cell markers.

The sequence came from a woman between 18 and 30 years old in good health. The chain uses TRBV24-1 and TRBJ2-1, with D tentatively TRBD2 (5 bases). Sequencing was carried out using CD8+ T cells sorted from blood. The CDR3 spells CATSDRAALSSYNEQFF. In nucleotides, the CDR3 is TGTGCCACCAGTGACAGAGCGGCTTTAAGCTCCTACAATGAGCAGTTCTTC.